This record looks at one T cell receptor beta chain sequence and its context. Profiled with immunoSEQ multiplex PCR; TCRdb holds only in-frame clones, not every one. Among about 140,000 clones, roughly 86% were seen once, and the ten largest hold approximately 2%. The data belong to a study of blood T cell repertoires in COVID-19. Study overall: Samples came from the United States, Italy and Spain, spanning acute and convalescent COVID-19. The analysed material was cDNA or gDNA that came from T cells, B-cell-depleted T cells, or PBMCs.

Germline values: CDR1 DFQATT, CDR2 SNEGSKA (reference sequence). Trimming removed 0 bases from V and 7 bases from J, with 6 bases in between. There are 11 residues in the CDR3. This clonotype was sampled from a man in his sixties or seventies with acute or convalescent COVID-19. This chain connects TRBV20-1 to TRBJ1-2, with D possibly being TRBD1 (5 bases). What was sequenced was peripheral blood. CDR3 protein: CSAREGGGYTF. CDR3 sequence (DNA): TGCAGTGCTAGAGAGGGGGGTGGCTACACCTTC.